One sample yielded the 21 T cell receptor beta chains listed below, sequenced in a study of a mutant IDH1 vaccine in newly diagnosed glioma. Data came from immunoSEQ multiplex PCR; TCRdb stores just in-frame clones and leaves some out. The repertoire holds 30,000 to 40,000 clones, with 75% to 95% as singletons. Time point reported: week 47, end of study. With topical imiquimod, each dose of the vaccine consisted of 300 ug of mutant IDH1 20-mer peptide. These receptors' targets are unknown. This sample comprised PBMCs, obtained from a glioma patient whose treatment included an IDH1 peptide vaccine. The receptor set was obtained from a woman aged 40 to 50 with glioma.

V is TRBV4-3 and J is TRBJ2-7, with 12 bases identical to TRBD2. This CDR3 has 18 amino acids. The J segment lost 3 bases and the V segment lost 1 base, leaving 10 bases of the junction unmatched. Per germline, CDR1 LGHNA and CDR2 YSLEER. Here the CDR3 DNA reads TGCGCCAGCAGCCAAGGTGCACTAGCGGGGGGTCCTAACTACGAGCAGTACTTC. It specifies CASSQGALAGGPNYEQYF.

The chain employs TRBV2 and TRBJ2-3, with 7 bases identical to TRBD2. The CDR3 has 16 amino acids. After removal of 1 base from V and 6 bases from J, the junction contained 10 bases not matched to a gene. Germline assignment: CDR1 SNHLY and CDR2 FYNNEI. The CDR3 DNA is TGTGCCAGCAGTGAAGGGGAGGGCCTCGGATTCGATACGCAGTATTTT. Its translation: CASSEGEGLGFDTQYF.

The rearrangement joins TRBV7-9 to TRBJ2-4; 7 bases map to TRBD1. This CDR3 is built from 14 residues. The germline V gene encodes CDR1 SEHNR and CDR2 FQNEAQ (reference sequence). After removal of 2 bases from V and 7 bases from J, the junction contained 5 bases not matched to a gene. CDR3 nucleotides: TGTGCCAGCAGCTTACAGGGACAGCAGAACATTCAGTACTTC. It is translated as CASSLQGQQNIQYF.

The chain recombines TRBV12-5 with TRBJ1-2; TRBD1 is a possible D gene (5 bases). V lost 0 bases, J lost 7 bases, and 18 bases lay in between. Germline-derived CDR1 and CDR2 are LGHNT and FRNRAP. This CDR3 spans 16 amino acids. Here the CDR3 reads CASGLVPPGPPTGYTF. CDR3 sequence (DNA): TGTGCTAGTGGTTTGGTACCCCCGGGGCCTCCCACTGGCTACACCTTC.

V gene TRBV2 combines with J gene TRBJ2-3; 11 positions match TRBD1. The CDR3 extends over 15 amino acids. Germline CDR1 is SNHLY and CDR2 is FYNNEI. After removal of 5 bases from V and 3 bases from J, the junction contained 4 bases not matched to a gene. CDR3 nucleotides: TGTGCCAGCAGTCCGGGACAGGGGGGAACAGATACGCAGTATTTT. Translation: CASSPGQGGTDTQYF.

This chain connects TRBV5-1 to TRBJ2-6; D might be TRBD1 (6 bases). Germline assignment: CDR1 SGHRS and CDR2 YFSETQ. The V gene lost 4 bases and the J gene lost 4 bases, with 12 bases spanning the gap. The CDR3 sequence is 15 residues long. CDR3 bases: TGCGCCAGCAGCCGACAGGCTACCGGGGCCAACGTCCTGACTTTC. Amino acids: CASSRQATGANVLTF.

The chain links TRBV28 to TRBJ2-7; the D is unclear. V was shortened by 5 bases and J by 0 bases, with 14 bases between the two germline ends. The CDR3 sequence is 15 residues long. Germline V lookup: CDR1 MDHEN, CDR2 SYDVKM. The CDR3 sequence is CASSPPGSYSYEQYF. The CDR3 nucleotides read TGTGCCAGCAGTCCCCCGGGCAGCTACTCCTACGAGCAGTACTTC.

The chain has TRBV15 and TRBJ1-3; D call uncertain. From germline, CDR1 is LNHNV and CDR2 YYDKDF (reference sequence). There are 18 residues in the CDR3. Trimming took 0 bases from V and 5 from J, leaving 20 bases between them. CDR3 protein: CATSRDLRVGGDRNTIYF. CDR3 DNA: TGTGCCACCAGCAGAGATCTTAGGGTAGGTGGCGATCGAAACACCATATATTTT. Full variable domain (remainder filled in from reference TRBV15 and TRBJ1-3): DAMVIQNPRYQVTQFGKPVTLSCSQTLNHNVMYWYQQKSSQAPKLLFHYYDKDFNNEADTPDNFQSRRPNTSFCFLDIRSPGLGDTAMYLCATSRDLRVGGDRNTIYFGEGSWLTVV.

V is TRBV27 and J is TRBJ2-7, with 12 bases identical to TRBD1. V shed 4 bases, J shed 3 bases, and the junction held 4 bases outside the gene matches. Germline values: CDR1 MNHEY, CDR2 SMNVEV (reference sequence). The CDR3 has 15 amino acids. The CDR3, as DNA: TGTGCCAGCAGTTCAGGGACAGGGGGCTTCTACGAGCAGTACTTC. It specifies CASSSGTGGFYEQYF.

V gene TRBV4-1 combines with J gene TRBJ2-2; D may be TRBD1 (6 bases). Trimming pared 1 base from V and 11 bases from J, leaving 17 bases between. The CDR3 is 15 amino acids. Germline V gene lookup returns CDR1 MGHRA and CDR2 YSYEKL. CDR3: CASSQVTGWRSELFF. The CDR3, as DNA: TGCGCCAGCAGCCAAGTAACAGGGTGGAGGAGCGAGCTGTTTTTT.

This chain connects TRBV6-4 to TRBJ1-1; D uncertain. Germline values: CDR1 MRHNA, CDR2 SNTAGT. The CDR3 spans 13 residues. Trimming shortened V by 2 bases and J by 4 bases, and 8 bases separated the two germline ends. This CDR3 reads CASSDSGRTEAFF. The DNA for the CDR3 is TGTGCCAGCAGTGACAGTGGACGCACTGAAGCTTTCTTT.

This clone appeared a few times. The rearrangement uses TRBV7-9 and TRBJ1-5, with 7 nucleotides matching TRBD1. The CDR3 consists of 17 residues. V lost 1 base to trimming and J lost 5 bases; unmatched junction nucleotides: 11. Per the germline V gene, CDR1 is SEHNR and CDR2 is FQNEAQ (reference sequence). CDR3 in amino acids: CASSLGAGGTRYQPQHF. CDR3 coding DNA: TGTGCCAGCAGCTTAGGGGCAGGGGGAACCCGATATCAGCCCCAGCATTTT.

This chain uses TRBV30 with TRBJ2-4; 10 bases fit TRBD1. J was trimmed by 4 bases and V by 1 base; bases with no gene match: 7. In germline, CDR1 is GTSNPN, CDR2 SVGIG (reference sequence). CDR3 length equals 16 residues. The CDR3 loop is CAWSADRGPPKNIQYF. CDR3 sequence (DNA): TGTGCCTGGAGTGCTGACAGGGGGCCCCCTAAAAACATTCAGTACTTC.

The chain employs TRBV6-1 and TRBJ2-7, with TRBD2 matching 7 bases. V trimming: 5 bases; J trimming: 2 bases; junction bases outside the gene matches: 9. The CDR3 contains 15 residues. Germline loops: CDR1 MNHNS, CDR2 SASEGT. CDR3 region: CASSRVGAGAYEQYF. The CDR3 nucleotides are TGTGCCAGCAGTCGCGTGGGCGCGGGGGCCTACGAGCAGTACTTC.

The gene calls are TRBV4-1 and TRBJ1-4; TRBD1 is a possible D gene (5 bases). Trimming pared 2 bases from V and 0 bases from J, leaving 13 bases between. From germline, CDR1 is MGHRA and CDR2 YSYEKL. The CDR3 has 17 amino acids. The CDR3 DNA sequence: TGCGCCAGCAGCCAATTGAAGCAGGGCCCAACTAATGAAAAACTGTTTTTT. Translating gives CASSQLKQGPTNEKLFF.

V and J are TRBV6-1 and TRBJ2-3; no firm D call. The CDR3 sequence is 12 residues long. Germline assignment: CDR1 MNHNS and CDR2 SASEGT. Trimming pared 4 bases from V and 2 bases from J, leaving 4 bases between. CDR3 coding DNA: TGTGCCAGCAGTGGCTTCACAGATACGCAGTATTTT. It specifies CASSGFTDTQYF.

The J gene is TRBJ2-7, the V gene TRBV28; 12 nucleotides match TRBD2. Trimming at V came to 5 bases and at J to 0 bases, leaving 8 bases not matched to a gene. The germline CDR1 and CDR2 sequences are MDHEN and SYDVKM. The CDR3 length is 17 residues. The CDR3 spells CASSRLAGVGGSYEQYF. The CDR3 DNA is TGTGCCAGCAGTAGACTAGCGGGAGTGGGGGGCTCCTACGAGCAGTACTTC.

V and J are TRBV27 and TRBJ2-3; no reliable D call. Germline CDR1 is MNHEY and CDR2 is SMNVEV (reference sequence). CDR3 length: 14 residues. Deletions cut 3 bases from V and 1 base from J, with 8 bases between. The DNA of the CDR3 is TGTGCCAGCAGTTTTCACTCCCGCACAGATACGCAGTATTTT. This codes for CASSFHSRTDTQYF.

The rearrangement joins TRBV6-5 to TRBJ2-1, with D unclear. The germline V gene has CDR1 MNHEY and CDR2 SVGAGI. Trimming shortened V by 8 bases and J by 4 bases, and 6 bases separated the two germline ends. This CDR3 has 11 residues. The CDR3 sequence: CASEFYNEQFF. DNA for the CDR3: TGTGCCAGCGAGTTTTACAATGAGCAGTTCTTC.

Only one count was recorded for this clone. The gene calls are TRBV9 and TRBJ2-5, with D perhaps assigned TRBD1 or TRBD2 (5 bases each). Germline V gene data show CDR1 as SGDLS and CDR2 as YYNGEE. V lost 4 bases to trimming and J lost 7 bases, with 14 bases between them. CDR3 length equals 13 residues. For the CDR3, the DNA is TGTGCCAGCAGCCCGCGAGGGGCGGTGACCCAGTACTTC. It codes for CASSPRGAVTQYF.

This chain links TRBV6-5 with TRBJ1-2, with unresolved D. Germline CDR1 reads MNHEY; CDR2 reads SVGAGI. The CDR3 runs 13 residues. Between the trimmed V and J ends, which lost 5 bases and 0 bases, there was a span of 7 bases. CDR3 in DNA: TGTGCCAGCAGTAAGGTAGCTAACTATGGCTACACCTTC. It encodes CASSKVANYGYTF.